A single sample is the source of the 23 T cell receptor beta chains below, sequenced in a study of molecular identifiers for immune sequencing clone quantification. TCRdb itself ran the PCR reads through MiXCR, one entry per CDR3 protein. Of around 460,000 distinct CDR3 sequences in the sample, roughly 26% are singletons; the top ten hold around 0.76%. The material sequenced was naive CD8+ T cells from blood, with Jurkat cell RNA spiked in. Subset specified: FACS-sorted CD8+CD4-CCR7+CD45RA+ naive T cells. Source of these receptors: a human donor in good health. Some libraries in this study had Jurkat cell RNA spiked in.

This clonotype was counted many times. This chain joins TRBV29-1 and TRBJ1-1; maybe TRBD1 (6 bases). With 3 bases removed from V and 2 bases from J, the gap between germline ends came to 10 bases. Germline loops: CDR1 SQVTM, CDR2 ANQGSEA. This CDR3 is 13 amino acids long. The CDR3 reads CSVEDRLNTEAFF. In DNA, the CDR3 is TGCAGCGTTGAGGACAGACTTAACACTGAAGCTTTCTTT.

In this sample, this clonotype turned up a few times. V is TRBV7-9 and J is TRBJ1-4, with D hard to call. Germline V gives CDR1 SEHNR, CDR2 FQNEAQ (reference sequence). V was pared by 5 bases and J by 0 bases, with 10 bases between. The CDR3 has 15 residues. This CDR3 is CASSPGYATNEKLFF. CDR3 sequence (DNA): TGTGCCAGCAGCCCCGGATATGCAACTAATGAAAAACTGTTTTTT.

There are a few counts of this clonotype. The chain is built from TRBV21-1 and TRBJ2-5; no DNA check was done on the table's D call, TRBD1. TRBV21-1 is listed as a pseudogene. CDR3 length: 14 residues. CDR3 sequence reads: CASSLRDKQETQYF. The DNA of the CDR3 is TGTGCCAGCAGCCTCCGGGACAAGCAAGAGACCCAGTACTTC.

This clonotype was counted ten times or more. J is TRBJ2-3 and V is TRBV20-1, with 8 bases fitting TRBD2. The CDR3 is made up of 15 amino acids. The J segment lost 6 bases and the V segment lost 5 bases, leaving 13 bases of the junction unmatched. From germline, CDR1 is DFQATT and CDR2 SNEGSKA (reference sequence). The DNA for the CDR3 is TGCAGTGCTCGCGCTTACGGGGGGGCGTGGGATACGCAGTATTTT. Its protein product is CSARAYGGAWDTQYF.

This chain uses TRBV5-6 with TRBJ2-5; 10 nucleotides line up with TRBD2. Germline-derived CDR1 and CDR2 are SGHDT and YYEEEE. V trimming: 3 bases; J trimming: 1 base; junction bases outside the gene matches: 3. This CDR3 is 15 amino acids long. The CDR3 loop reads CASSCWTSGQETQYF. The CDR3 DNA reads as TGTGCCAGCAGCTGTTGGACTAGCGGCCAAGAGACCCAGTACTTC.

This clonotype was observed a few times. The rearrangement uses TRBV6-5 and TRBJ2-2; D gene ambiguous. The CDR3 is made up of 15 amino acids. V gave up 2 bases and J gave up 4 bases, with 11 bases separating them. Germline loops: CDR1 MNHEY, CDR2 SVGAGI. The CDR3 region has the DNA TGTGCCAGCAGTTACGGTGGGCAGACCACCGGGGAGCTGTTTTTT. Amino acid sequence: CASSYGGQTTGELFF.

This clonotype showed up many times. This chain links TRBV6-6 with TRBJ2-7; TRBD2 might be the D (5 bases). In germline, CDR1 is MNHNY, CDR2 SVGAGI (reference sequence). CDR3 length: 11 amino acids. The germline V and J ends were trimmed by 7 bases and 3 bases, with 7 bases remaining between them. CDR3 loop: CASTGDYEQYF. The CDR3, as DNA: TGTGCCAGCACCGGGGACTACGAGCAGTACTTC.

At least ten counts were recorded for this clonotype. The V gene is TRBV6-5, the J gene TRBJ2-3; D is undetermined. V was clipped by 0 bases and J by 2 bases, with 9 bases between them. Germline CDR1 is MNHEY and CDR2 is SVGAGI. This CDR3 is built from 15 residues. CDR3 amino acids: CASSYSSMNTDTQYF. DNA of the CDR3: TGTGCCAGCAGTTACTCGAGTATGAACACAGATACGCAGTATTTT.

This clonotype came up a few times. The V gene is TRBV28, the J gene TRBJ2-5; 16 nucleotides align to TRBD2. The CDR3 consists of 18 residues. V lost 4 bases and J lost 0; bases outside the gene matches: 5. Per germline, CDR1 MDHEN and CDR2 SYDVKM. The CDR3 region is CASSSGLAGGRYQETQYF. DNA of the CDR3: TGTGCCAGCAGTTCGGGACTAGCGGGAGGGCGGTACCAAGAGACCCAGTACTTC. Filled out from reference TRBV28 and TRBJ2-5, the complete variable domain reads DVKVTQSSRYLVKRTGEKVFLECVQDMDHENMFWYRQDPGLGLRLIYFSYDVKMKEKGDIPEGYSVSREKKERFSLILESASTNQTSMYLCASSSGLAGGRYQETQYFGPGTRLLVL.

This clonotype was detected a few times. The chain combines TRBV7-2 with TRBJ2-5; unclear D gene. The germline V gene has CDR1 SGHTA and CDR2 FQGNSA. V lost 5 bases and J 5 bases, leaving 18 bases between the germline ends. The CDR3 spans 15 residues. CDR3 sequence: CASSRKPSVGETQYF. Written as DNA, the CDR3 is TGTGCCAGCAGCCGTAAACCCTCAGTAGGGGAGACCCAGTACTTC.

This clonotype occurred many times. The rearrangement uses TRBV7-2 and TRBJ2-1; 9 positions match TRBD2. The ends lost 1 base at V and 6 bases at J; junction bases unmatched: 10. The CDR3 sequence is 17 residues long. Per germline, CDR1 SGHTA and CDR2 FQGNSA. The chain's CDR3 is CASSLEVAGEGRNEQFF. The CDR3 region has the DNA TGTGCCAGCAGCTTAGAGGTAGCGGGAGAGGGCCGCAATGAGCAGTTCTTC.

The sample holds many counts of this clonotype. The CDR3 DNA is TGTGCCACCAGCATCACGTTGGACAGCACAGATACGCAGTATTTT. Translated: CATSITLDSTDTQYF. The rearrangement uses TRBV15 and TRBJ2-3, with unresolved D. V was pared by 4 bases and J by 0 bases, with 11 bases between. Germline assignment: CDR1 LNHNV and CDR2 YYDKDF (reference sequence). CDR3 length: 15 residues.

This clonotype has more than one count but fewer than ten. This chain links TRBV3-1 with TRBJ2-1, with D possibly being TRBD2 (5 bases). The CDR3 contains 14 residues. Germline CDR1 reads LGHDT; CDR2 reads YNNKEL (reference sequence). V lost 2 bases and J 3 bases, leaving 8 bases between the germline ends. CDR3 in DNA: TGTGCCAGCAGCCAAAGCGGAAACTACAATGAGCAGTTCTTC. Its translation is CASSQSGNYNEQFF.

The table lists this clonotype with many counts. The chain joins TRBV6-2 or TRBV6-3 to TRBJ1-5; D remains ambiguous. The CDR3 sequence is 15 residues long. Germline lookup yields CDR1 MNHEY and CDR2 SVGEGT. V lost 2 bases and J lost 9, with 17 bases in between. For the CDR3, the DNA is TGTGCCAGCAGTTACGACGAGGGCAGCCCAGGGCCCCAGCATTTT. It specifies CASSYDEGSPGPQHF.

The chain is built from TRBV19 and TRBJ1-1, with D unclear. Germline CDR1 and CDR2: LNHDA and SQIVND (reference sequence). The V end was cut by 7 bases, the J end by 3 bases, with 12 bases between. The CDR3 sequence is 13 residues long. The DNA for the CDR3 is TGTGCCAGTACACCAGCGGCCCACACTGAAGCTTTCTTT. Its protein is CASTPAAHTEAFF.

The table lists this clonotype with many counts. The V and J genes are TRBV20-1 and TRBJ1-2; no clear D gene. The CDR3 runs to 15 residues. V was clipped by 3 bases and J by 2 bases, with 16 bases between them. Per the germline V gene, CDR1 is DFQATT and CDR2 is SNEGSKA (reference sequence). CDR3 in DNA: TGCAGTGCTAGTAACCACATTATGGGAAACTATGGCTACACCTTC. It translates to CSASNHIMGNYGYTF.

DNA of the CDR3: TGTGCCAGCAGTCAACTAGCGGGGCCGGGGGATGAGCAGTTCTTC. Protein: CASSQLAGPGDEQFF. This chain uses TRBV28 with TRBJ2-1; TRBD2 agrees at 10 bases. J gave up 8 bases and V 5 bases, and 9 bases lay outside the gene matches. This CDR3 region has 15 residues. Germline V gene lookup returns CDR1 MDHEN and CDR2 SYDVKM.

For this clonotype: A much larger clone differs by one base, so this may be a read error. The V call is TRBV2, the J call TRBJ2-3; 7 nucleotides agree with TRBD1. The CDR3 runs 14 residues. CDR1 is SNHLY, CDR2 FYNNEI, per germline. The DNA of the CDR3 is TGTGCCGGCAGGGTTGCAGGGGGAACAGATACGCAGTATTTT. Translated: CAGRVAGGTDTQYF.

This clonotype appeared many times. The chain is built from TRBV12-3 or TRBV12-4 and TRBJ2-3; 12 bases are shared with TRBD2. The length of the CDR3 is 15 residues. V lost 3 bases to trimming and J lost 5 bases; unmatched junction nucleotides: 3. The CDR3, as DNA: TGTGCCAGCAGTTTGACTAGCGGGAGTGGAGATACGCAGTATTTT. Residues: CASSLTSGSGDTQYF.

The gene calls are TRBV24-1 and TRBJ2-3, with D unresolved. The CDR3 extends over 13 amino acids. CDR1 KGHDR and CDR2 SFDVKD come from the germline V gene. V was shortened by 3 bases and J by 6 bases, with 9 bases between the two germline ends. The CDR3: CATSDPRLDTQYF. For the CDR3, the DNA is TGTGCCACCAGTGATCCGCGTTTGGATACGCAGTATTTT.

This clonotype was counted at least ten times. This rearrangement joins TRBV7-9 to TRBJ2-2; no clear D gene. The CDR3 has 15 amino acids. Trimming took 5 bases from V and 4 from J, leaving 14 bases between them. Germline-derived CDR1 and CDR2 are SEHNR and FQNEAQ (reference sequence). CDR3 DNA sequence: TGTGCCAGCAGCCGTAGTAGTATCGGCACCGGGGAGCTGTTTTTT. Amino acids: CASSRSSIGTGELFF. Full variable domain (outside the CDR3, taken from reference TRBV7-9 and TRBJ2-2): DTGVSQNPRHKITKRGQNVTFRCDPISEHNRLYWYRQTLGQGPEFLTYFQNEAQLEKSRLLSDRFSAERPKGSFSTLEIQRTEQGDSAMYLCASSRSSIGTGELFFGEGSRLTVL.

This clonotype was picked up a small number of times. The CDR3 nucleotides are TGTGCCAGCAGTTTAGTGGGGCCTAATCAGCCCCAGCATTTT. Its translation is CASSLVGPNQPQHF. The V gene is TRBV27, the J gene TRBJ1-5; a weak D match, TRBD1 (5 bases). V lost 2 bases, J lost 4 bases, and 9 bases lay in between. The CDR3 extends over 14 amino acids. Germline V gene sequence: CDR1 MNHEY, CDR2 SMNVEV (reference sequence).

CDR3: CASSPLAGAKADTQYF. The CDR3 nucleotides are TGTGCCAGCAGTCCCTTAGCGGGAGCCAAAGCAGATACGCAGTATTTT. The chain recombines TRBV27 with TRBJ2-3, with 9 bases matching TRBD2. V dropped 5 bases and J dropped 4; count of bases not matched to a gene: 10. Germline CDR1 MNHEY, CDR2 SMNVEV (reference sequence). The CDR3 is made up of 16 amino acids.